A selection of T cell receptor beta chains follows, all from one sample in a study of siplizumab effects on memory and regulatory T cells. TCRdb keeps only in-frame clones here, not all; method: immunoSEQ multiplex PCR. The sample has some 100,000 clones; roughly 93% are singletons. The sequencing sample was made of non-Treg CD4+ T cells sorted from blood. The receptors come from a human donor in good health. Both conserved end residues are part of each CDR3. D genes are given only for firm matches. The listing skips clone size in some rows; elsewhere it reads once, few, many or a size class.

V: TRBV10-3
D: NA
J: TRBJ2-3
size: NA
DNA: TGTGCCATCAGTGAGTCGATGTACTTTAGGGGGACAGATACGCAGTATTTT
CDR3: CAISESMYFRGTDTQYF

V: TRBV5-1
D: TRBD1
J: TRBJ1-4
size: NA
DNA: TGCGCCAGCAGCGTGACGTTCCGGGACAGGGGGGAAAGAGGCGGAAAACTGTTTTTT
CDR3: CASSVTFRDRGERGGKLFF

V: TRBV19
D: NA
J: TRBJ1-5
size: NA
DNA: TGTGCCAGTAGTATCAACGTCGGCAATCAGCCCCAGCATTTT
CDR3: CASSINVGNQPQHF

V: TRBV2
D: NA
J: TRBJ1-2
size: NA
DNA: TGTGCCAGCCAGGGGCAGGGAACGGCCTATGGCTACACCTTC
CDR3: CASQGQGTAYGYTF

V: TRBV5-6
D: NA
J: TRBJ2-3
size: NA
DNA: TGTGCCAGCAGCTCCCCCGGCAGGGTCGGCACAGATACGCAGTATTTT
CDR3: CASSSPGRVGTDTQYF

V: TRBV20-1
D: NA
J: TRBJ2-3
size: NA
DNA: TGCAGTGCTAGTCCCGCAGATACGCAGTATTTT
CDR3: CSASPADTQYF

V: TRBV19
D: NA
J: TRBJ1-4
size: NA
DNA: TGTGCCAGTAGTAGGATAAGTCTAGGAACTAATGAAAAACTGTTTTTT
CDR3: CASSRISLGTNEKLFF

V: TRBV19
D: TRBD2
J: TRBJ2-3
size: NA
DNA: TGTGCCAGTAGTTCGAGGCTGGGGGGGACAGATACGCAGTATTTT
CDR3: CASSSRLGGTDTQYF

V: TRBV28
D: NA
J: TRBJ1-6
size: few
DNA: TGTGCCAGCAGTTTCGGCGATTCACCCCTCCACTTT
CDR3: CASSFGDSPLHF

V: TRBV6-1
D: TRBD1
J: TRBJ1-2
size: once
DNA: TGTGCCAGCAGTGAAGAAACGTGGACAGGGTATGGCTACACCTTC
CDR3: CASSEETWTGYGYTF

V: TRBV7-6
D: NA
J: TRBJ1-2
size: once
DNA: TGTGCCAGCAGCAGGGACACTAACTATGGCTACACCTTC
CDR3: CASSRDTNYGYTF

V: TRBV7-9
D: TRBD1
J: TRBJ1-1
size: few
DNA: TGTGCCAGCAGCGCGGGACAGATGAACACTGAAGCTTTCTTT
CDR3: CASSAGQMNTEAFF

V: TRBV13
D: NA
J: TRBJ1-1
size: NA
DNA: TGTGCCAGCAGCTTAGGGACCCGTTTTGGGGGGCGAAACACTGAAGCTTTCTTT
CDR3: CASSLGTRFGGRNTEAFF

V: TRBV11-2
D: NA
J: TRBJ2-7
size: NA
DNA: TGTGCCAGCAGCTTAGTAGAGCAGAACTACGAGCAGTACTTC
CDR3: CASSLVEQNYEQYF

V: TRBV7-7
D: TRBD1
J: TRBJ1-4
size: NA
DNA: TGTGCCAGCAGCTTAGAGACGTGTGAGGATAGGGGGCTGGAAAAACTGTTTTTT
CDR3: CASSLETCEDRGLEKLFF

V: TRBV2
D: NA
J: TRBJ2-3
size: NA
DNA: TGTGCCAGCAGGCCCGGGGGAATTAGCACAGATACGCAGTATTTT
CDR3: CASRPGGISTDTQYF

V: TRBV19
D: NA
J: TRBJ1-1
size: few
DNA: TGTGCCAGTAGGGCGGGGTACGGCACTGAAGCTTTCTTT
CDR3: CASRAGYGTEAFF

V: TRBV5-6
D: NA
J: TRBJ1-1
size: NA
DNA: TGTGCCAGCAGCCTACCGAGAAGATCAGGTGAAGCTTTCTTT
CDR3: CASSLPRRSGEAFF

V: TRBV7-8
D: NA
J: TRBJ2-3
size: NA
DNA: TGTGCCAGCAGCTTGGCAGGGCTAGATACGCAGTATTTT
CDR3: CASSLAGLDTQYF

V: TRBV7-2
D: NA
J: TRBJ2-1
size: once
DNA: TGTGCCAGCAGCTTAGGGGGTGAGCAGTTCTTC
CDR3: CASSLGGEQFF

V: TRBV5-6
D: NA
J: TRBJ2-6
size: NA
DNA: TGTGCCAGCAGCTTTACCGGGGGCAACTCTGGGGCCAACGTCCTGACTTTC
CDR3: CASSFTGGNSGANVLTF

V: TRBV4-1
D: NA
J: TRBJ2-7
size: NA
DNA: TGCGCCAGCAGCCAAGAGTGGGGAGGCGAGCAGTACTTC
CDR3: CASSQEWGGEQYF

V: TRBV10-2
D: NA
J: TRBJ1-5
size: NA
DNA: TGCGCCAGCAGGGGGGGGTTTAGCAATCAGCCCCAGCATTTT
CDR3: CASRGGFSNQPQHF

V: TRBV5-5
D: NA
J: TRBJ1-3
size: NA
DNA: TGTGCCAGCAGCTTGGCGGGGGGCCATCGGCAAAACACCATATATTTT
CDR3: CASSLAGGHRQNTIYF

V: TRBV6-5
D: NA
J: TRBJ1-4
size: few
DNA: TGTGCCAGCGCTGGGGGCGGTTCGGGTGAAAAACTGTTTTTT
CDR3: CASAGGGSGEKLFF

V: TRBV19
D: NA
J: TRBJ1-4
size: NA
DNA: TGTGCCAGTAGTAGGGGAAATGAAAAACTGTTTTTT
CDR3: CASSRGNEKLFF

V: TRBV2
D: NA
J: TRBJ2-3
size: once
DNA: TGTGCCAGCAGTGATCGAGGGCAGGGGTATACGCAGTATTTT
CDR3: CASSDRGQGYTQYF

V: TRBV6-5
D: NA
J: TRBJ2-2
size: NA
DNA: TGTGCCAGCAGTCTTTTGAACACCGGGGAGCTGTTTTTT
CDR3: CASSLLNTGELFF

V: TRBV27
D: NA
J: TRBJ2-1
size: NA
DNA: TGTGCCAGCAGCTCCGGGCCTCTTTCCTACAATGAGCAGTTCTTC
CDR3: CASSSGPLSYNEQFF

V: TRBV21-1
D: NA
J: TRBJ2-7
size: NA
DNA: TGTGCCAGCAGCACCCGGACAGGGAGCTCCTACGAGCAGTACTTC
CDR3: CASSTRTGSSYEQYF

V: TRBV19
D: NA
J: TRBJ1-2
size: NA
DNA: TGTGCCAGTAGTATGACAGTTTATCTTGGCTACACCTTC
CDR3: CASSMTVYLGYTF

V: TRBV19
D: NA
J: TRBJ2-5
size: NA
DNA: TGTGCCAGTACAGTTCGAGGGGGGAGGGGAGAGACCCAGTACTTC
CDR3: CASTVRGGRGETQYF

V: TRBV5-1
D: NA
J: TRBJ1-6
size: NA
DNA: TGCGCCAGCAGCTTGGAGGGGGGGATGAGCTCCTATAATTCACCCCTCCACTTT
CDR3: CASSLEGGMSSYNSPLHF